Sequencing of this T cell receptor beta chain was carried out in a study of PD-1 blockade in mismatch repair-deficient tumors. At the level of the study: All were previously treated, progressing patients with about a dozen mismatch repair-deficient cancer types. General observations from the study: After pembrolizumab, tumor-resident clones rose rapidly, then generally contracted before radiologic responses.

In regard to this clone: What it binds is not known.

TCRs were sequenced from three patients responding to pembrolizumab. Germline CDR1 reads MNHEY; CDR2 reads SVGAGI. The germline V and J ends were trimmed by 9 bases and 0 bases, with 15 bases remaining between them. The CDR3 loop spans 14 amino acids. TCRdb keeps only in-frame clones here, not all; method: immunoSEQ multiplex PCR. The table shows about 130,000 clones, with around nine tenths occurring only once. This TCR came from an adult with mismatch repair-deficient cancer. The sample was peripheral blood, taken approximately 72 weeks after starting pembrolizumab. V usage is TRBV6-5 and J usage is TRBJ2-7; D unclear. CDR3 DNA: TGTGCCAGTGCGACCGGGTCCAGCTCCTACGAGCAGTACTTC. Translated, it gives CASATGSSSYEQYF.